Here is one T cell receptor beta chain with its context. This sample was taken from a study of blood T cell repertoires in COVID-19. Study context: Samples of COVID-19 (acute and convalescent) were obtained from the United States, Italy and Spain. PBMCs, B-cell-depleted T cells, or T cells were the source of the cDNA or gDNA that made up the material.

As processed by the authors: Quantification of nucleated cells was approximated via reference gene primer amplification. The data were produced by immunoSEQ multiplex PCR, yet TCRdb's version contains in-frame clones alone and is incomplete. V, J and clone size were drawn from that table, and D and trimming were deduced from the DNA. The table shows 150,000 to 200,000 clones, with around 84% occurring only once. This TCR derives from a man aged 45-65 years with active or convalescent COVID-19. Material: peripheral blood.

CDR3 bases: TGCGCCAGCAGCTTAGGGGGCACCGGGGAGCTGTTTTTT. Protein sequence: CASSLGGTGELFF. This rearrangement joins TRBV5-1 to TRBJ2-2; the D gene is possibly TRBD1 (6 bases). The V end was cut by 2 bases, the J end by 4 bases, with 6 bases between. This CDR3 has 13 residues. The germline CDR1 and CDR2 sequences are SGHRS and YFSETQ.